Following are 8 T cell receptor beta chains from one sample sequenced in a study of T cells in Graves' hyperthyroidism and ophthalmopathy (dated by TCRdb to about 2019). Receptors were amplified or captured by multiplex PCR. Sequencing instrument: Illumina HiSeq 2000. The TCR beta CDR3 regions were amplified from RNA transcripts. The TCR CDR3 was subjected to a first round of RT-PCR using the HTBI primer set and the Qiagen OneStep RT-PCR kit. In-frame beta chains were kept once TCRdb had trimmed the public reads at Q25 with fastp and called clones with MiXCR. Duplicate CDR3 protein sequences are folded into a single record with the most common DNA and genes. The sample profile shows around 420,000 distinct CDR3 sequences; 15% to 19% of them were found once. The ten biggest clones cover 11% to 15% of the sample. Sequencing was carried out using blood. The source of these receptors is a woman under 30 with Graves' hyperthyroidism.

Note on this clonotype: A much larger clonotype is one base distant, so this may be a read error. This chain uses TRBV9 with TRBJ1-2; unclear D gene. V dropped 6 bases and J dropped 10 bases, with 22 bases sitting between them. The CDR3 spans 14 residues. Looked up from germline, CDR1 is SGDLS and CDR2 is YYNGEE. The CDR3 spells CASIAPSRVEDYTF. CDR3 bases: TGTGCCAGCATCGCCCCATCACGAGTAGAGGACTACACCTTC.

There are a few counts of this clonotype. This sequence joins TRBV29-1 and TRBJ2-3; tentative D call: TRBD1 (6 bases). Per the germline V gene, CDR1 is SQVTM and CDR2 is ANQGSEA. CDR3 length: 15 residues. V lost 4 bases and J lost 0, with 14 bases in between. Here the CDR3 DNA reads TGCAGCGTTGGAATCGCCAGGGGCAGCACAGATACGCAGTATTTT. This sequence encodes CSVGIARGSTDTQYF.

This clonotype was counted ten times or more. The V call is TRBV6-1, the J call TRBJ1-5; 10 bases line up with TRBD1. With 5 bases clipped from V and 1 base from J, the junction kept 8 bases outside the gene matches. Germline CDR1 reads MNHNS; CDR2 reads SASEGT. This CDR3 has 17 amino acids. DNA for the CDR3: TGTGCCAGCAGTTACGGCGGGACAGGGGAGAGCAATCAGCCCCAGCATTTT. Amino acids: CASSYGGTGESNQPQHF.

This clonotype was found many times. The CDR3 loop is CASSSGGSREQYF. The CDR3 nucleotides are TGTGCCAGCAGTAGCGGGGGGTCTCGAGAGCAGTACTTC. This chain connects TRBV6-2 or TRBV6-3 to TRBJ2-7; 9 nucleotides line up with TRBD2. Germline V CDR1 and CDR2: MNHEY, SVGEGT. The CDR3 loop spans 13 amino acids. V gave up 5 bases and J gave up 7 bases; unmatched junction bases: 6.

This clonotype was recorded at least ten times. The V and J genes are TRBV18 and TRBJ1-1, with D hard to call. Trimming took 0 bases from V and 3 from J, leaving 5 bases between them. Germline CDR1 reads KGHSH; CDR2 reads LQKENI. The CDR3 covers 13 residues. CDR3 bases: TGTGCCAGCTCACCACCAGGGTACACTGAAGCTTTCTTT. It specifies CASSPPGYTEAFF.

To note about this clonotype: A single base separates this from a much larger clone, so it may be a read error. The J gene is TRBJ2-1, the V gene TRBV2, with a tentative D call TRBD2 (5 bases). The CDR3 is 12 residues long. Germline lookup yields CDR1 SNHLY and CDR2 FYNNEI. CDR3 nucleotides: TGTGCGCTCCCTCAACGTGGGAGTGAGCAGTTCTTC. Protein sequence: CALPQRGSEQFF. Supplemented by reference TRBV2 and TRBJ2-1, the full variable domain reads EPEVTQTPSHQVTQMGQEVILRCVPISNHLYFYWYRQILGQKVEFLVSFYNNEISEKSEIFDDQFSVERPDGSNFTLKIRSTKLEDSAMYFCALPQRGSEQFFGPGTRLTVL.

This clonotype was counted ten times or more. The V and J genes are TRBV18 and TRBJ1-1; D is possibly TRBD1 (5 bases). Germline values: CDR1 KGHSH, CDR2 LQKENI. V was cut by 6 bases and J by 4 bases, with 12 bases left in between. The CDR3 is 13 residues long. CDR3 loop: CASSKGRSTEAFF. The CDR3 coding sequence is TGTGCCAGCTCGAAGGGGCGAAGCACTGAAGCTTTCTTT. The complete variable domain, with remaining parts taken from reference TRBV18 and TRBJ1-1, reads NAGVMQNPRHLVRRRGQEARLRCSPMKGHSHVYWYRQLPEEGLKFMVYLQKENIIDESGMPKERFSAEFPKEGPSILRIQQVVRGDSAAYFCASSKGRSTEAFFGQGTRLTVV.

CDR3 loop: CAISRQGDNTGELFF. CDR3 sequence (DNA): TGTGCCATCAGTCGACAGGGCGATAACACCGGGGAGCTGTTTTTT. This sequence joins TRBV10-3 and TRBJ2-2, with 7 nucleotides matching TRBD1. This CDR3 comprises 15 residues. Germline V gives CDR1 ENHRY, CDR2 SYGVKD. The ends lost 5 bases at V and 2 bases at J; junction bases unmatched: 5.